This TCR beta chain was recorded in a study of T-cell memory formation after mild COVID-19. Background on the study: TCR clusters largely stayed donor specific. Study results and caveats: Pre-infection memory held some responding clones, suggesting pre-existing cross-reactive T cells responded. The main location of contracting CD4+ clones was CM and EM, and that of contracting CD8+ clones was EMRA. Clones contracting over day 15 to 85 were CD4/CD8 balanced, with later expanders leaning CD4+.

In the case of this clonotype: The antigen is unknown.

TCRdb re-called the 5' RACE reads with MiXCR, one entry per CDR3 protein. This table holds roughly 380,000 distinct CDR3 sequences, 25% to 30% found once. The V gene lost 6 bases and the J gene lost 5 bases, with 13 bases spanning the gap. Germline V gene data show CDR1 as SEHNR and CDR2 as FQNEAQ (reference sequence). The CDR3 loop spans 13 amino acids. Source material: PBMCs or a T cell subset sorted from them (not recorded which). This chain connects TRBV7-9 to TRBJ1-2, with a tentative D call TRBD1 (6 bases). The sequence was obtained from an adult woman who had mild COVID-19 (a few samples of this study predate the infection). Cell type and time point are not known. CDR3 sequence (DNA): TGTGCCAGCAGGCAGGACAGTTTTTATGGCTACACCTTC. This encodes CASRQDSFYGYTF.